Each of the 9 T cell receptor beta chains below was sequenced from the same sample in a study of T cells in tuberculosis. The repertoire was sequenced with immunoSEQ multiplex PCR; TCRdb's copy has only in-frame clones and lacks some. In the table there are tens of thousands of clones, about 92% of which are singletons. Sequenced input: PBMCs. The receptors stem from a donor aged 5-35 years with latent tuberculosis or without tuberculosis infection. Some clones in this sample may be carry-over from other donors' samples.

This CDR3 is CASTTGGSAQYF. The CDR3 nucleotides are TGTGCCAGCACCACGGGTGGTTCGGCGCAGTATTTT. The chain employs TRBV6-1 and TRBJ2-3; unclear D gene. This CDR3 contains 12 residues. Germline V gene lookup returns CDR1 MNHNS and CDR2 SASEGT. V lost 7 bases, J lost 10 bases, and 15 bases lay in between.

This chain joins TRBV19 and TRBJ1-5; maybe TRBD1 (6 bases). Germline V lookup: CDR1 LNHDA, CDR2 SQIVND (reference sequence). The ends were cut back, 3 bases at V and 6 bases at J, with 18 bases in the middle. The CDR3 is 16 residues long. This CDR3 is CASSIRRQVEAQPQHF. Here the CDR3 DNA reads TGTGCCAGTAGTATTCGTCGACAGGTAGAAGCTCAGCCCCAGCATTTT. The whole variable domain, remainder taken from reference TRBV19 and TRBJ1-5, is DGGITQSPKYLFRKEGQNVTLSCEQNLNHDAMYWYRQDPGQGLRLIYYSQIVNDFQKGDIAEGYSVSREKKESFPLTVTSAQKNPTAFYLCASSIRRQVEAQPQHFGDGTRLSIL.

This clone was recorded once. CDR3 protein: CASREAGGNYGYTF. The CDR3, as DNA: TGTGCCAGCAGGGAGGCGGGGGGCAACTATGGCTACACCTTC. The V and J genes are TRBV27 and TRBJ1-2; possibly TRBD1 for D (6 bases). Germline V CDR1 and CDR2: MNHEY, SMNVEV (reference sequence). The CDR3 totals 14 residues. Deletions cut 6 bases from V and 2 bases from J, with 13 bases between.

This sequence joins TRBV19 and TRBJ2-7, with 11 bases that match TRBD1. Germline V gene data show CDR1 as LNHDA and CDR2 as SQIVND (reference sequence). After removal of 4 bases from V and 3 bases from J, the junction contained 14 bases not matched to a gene. The CDR3 loop spans 18 amino acids. CDR3: CASSTIRGDRGKFYEQYF. The CDR3, as DNA: TGTGCCAGTAGTACAATTAGGGGGGACAGGGGGAAGTTCTACGAGCAGTACTTC.

The V gene is TRBV25-1, the J gene TRBJ1-1; 8 bases align to TRBD1. The CDR3 totals 13 residues. Germline V gene lookup returns CDR1 MGHDK and CDR2 SYGVNS. Trimming removed 6 bases from V and 5 bases from J; junction bases left unmatched: 5. The CDR3 coding sequence is TGTGCCAGCAGGACAGGGGAAAGAACTGAAGCTTTCTTT. Its translation: CASRTGERTEAFF.

The chain recombines TRBV21-1 with TRBJ1-1. TRBV21-1 is labeled a pseudogene. The CDR3 spans 18 residues. DNA for the CDR3: TGTGCCAGCAGCAAAGCGAGAAGAAAGAGAACCATGAACACTGAAGCTTTCTTT. Translation gives CASSKARRKRTMNTEAFF.

CDR3 nucleotide sequence: TGTGCCAGCACCGCCAGTCCTGTCTACGAGCAGTACTTC. As protein: CASTASPVYEQYF. The chain is built from TRBV2 and TRBJ2-7, with no clear D. Germline values: CDR1 SNHLY, CDR2 FYNNEI. V lost 7 bases to trimming and J lost 3 bases, with 13 bases between them. The CDR3 is 13 residues long.

CDR3 region: CASSLGGFSGNEQFF. Written as DNA, the CDR3 is TGTGCCAGCAGCTTAGGAGGGTTCAGTGGCAATGAGCAGTTCTTC. This chain links TRBV7-3 with TRBJ2-1; possibly TRBD2 for D (6 bases). The CDR3 contains 15 residues. Germline V gene data show CDR1 as SGHTA and CDR2 as FQGTGA. The V end lost 2 bases, the J end lost 6 bases, and 14 bases lay between the germline ends.

The gene calls are TRBV7-9 and TRBJ2-5, with D uncertain. The CDR3 spans 15 residues. Germline-derived CDR1 and CDR2 are SEHNR and FQNEAQ (reference sequence). Between the trimmed V and J ends, which lost 1 base and 1 base, there was a span of 10 bases. Here the CDR3 reads CASSLGAGSQETQYF. DNA of the CDR3: TGTGCCAGCAGCTTAGGCGCCGGGTCCCAAGAGACCCAGTACTTC.